This TCR beta chain derives from a study of OX40 agonist ivuxolimab in advanced cancers. This CDR3 is 15 amino acids long. Trimming at V came to 1 base and at J to 12 bases, leaving 10 bases not matched to a gene. Germline V gene sequence: CDR1 GTSNPN, CDR2 SVGIG (reference sequence). Method: immunoSEQ multiplex PCR; TCRdb's copy keeps in-frame clones and lacks some. Altogether about 64,000 clones are present, about 87% being singletons, with the ten largest covering 0.67%. Specimen: CD4+ or CD8+ T cells sorted from blood, collected in a trial of the OX40 agonist ivuxolimab. The clonotype originates from an adult with an advanced solid tumor such as melanoma, head and neck, liver or kidney cancer. The chain carries TRBV30 and TRBJ2-1; 12 bases map to TRBD2. DNA for the CDR3: TGTGCCTGGAGTGAGGGACTAGCGGGCGCCGCGGGGCAGTTCTTC. This sequence encodes CAWSEGLAGAAGQFF.